Each of the 11 T cell receptor beta chains below was sequenced from the same sample in a study of Graves' ophthalmopathy and Graves' hyperthyroidism (dated by TCRdb to between 2018 and 2020). The sequencing machine was an Illumina HiSeq 2000. TCR beta CDR3 regions were amplified from RNA transcripts for repertoire sequencing. The first round was an RT-PCR using HTBI primers with the Qiagen OneStep RT-PCR kit, and this first round was followed by a second-round multiplex PCR, then size selection and purification. In-frame beta chains were kept once TCRdb had trimmed the public reads at Q25 with fastp and called clones with MiXCR. Entries are consolidated by CDR3 protein sequence, retaining the most common genes and DNA. Present in this sample are some 1.1 million distinct CDR3 sequences, about two fifths of which were seen just once. The ten most abundant clones make up around 10% of the sample. Sequenced: peripheral blood or thyroid tissue (not recorded which). These receptors were collected from an adult man with Graves' hyperthyroidism.

The genes are TRBV27 and TRBJ1-2; D is possibly TRBD1 (5 bases). This CDR3 has 16 residues. Trimming took off 2 bases at V and 6 bases at J, with 19 bases between the two ends. Per germline, CDR1 MNHEY and CDR2 SMNVEV (reference sequence). The CDR3 DNA reads as TGTGCCAGCAGTTTACAACCCGACAGACCTAGGGATGGCTACACCTTC. It codes for CASSLQPDRPRDGYTF.

This chain joins TRBV12-3 or TRBV12-4 and TRBJ1-1; D is undetermined. V was trimmed by 9 bases and J by 1 base, leaving 9 bases between them. The CDR3 is 12 amino acids. CDR3 protein: CASLRENTEAFF. The DNA of the CDR3 is TGTGCCAGTCTTAGAGAGAACACTGAAGCTTTCTTT.

The chain employs TRBV10-3 and TRBJ1-2, with TRBD1 matching over 9 bases. Losses at the gene ends were 2 bases for V and 8 bases for J; bases not matched to a gene: 12. There are 16 residues in the CDR3. CDR1 is ENHRY, CDR2 SYGVKD, per germline. The chain's CDR3 is CAISEPSGTGLLGYTF. In DNA, the CDR3 is TGTGCCATCAGTGAGCCATCCGGGACAGGGTTGTTAGGCTACACCTTC.

The gene calls are TRBV7-6 and TRBJ1-2, with TRBD1 identical over 7 bases. The germline CDR1 and CDR2 sequences are SGHVS and FNYEAQ. The CDR3 is made up of 14 amino acids. Trimming at V came to 4 bases and at J to 4 bases, leaving 6 bases not matched to a gene. CDR3 nucleotide sequence: TGTGCCAGCAGCTACTCCGGGACAGCCTATGGCTACACCTTC. Translated, it gives CASSYSGTAYGYTF. Together with reference TRBV7-6 and TRBJ1-2, the CDR3 gives the full variable domain: GAGVSQSPRYKVTKRGQDVALRCDPISGHVSLYWYRQALGQGPEFLTYFNYEAQQDKSGLPNDRFSAERPEGSISTLTIQRTEQRDSAMYRCASSYSGTAYGYTFGSGTRLTVV.

The chain is built from TRBV9 and TRBJ1-2, with TRBD1 matching over 8 bases. V was clipped by 4 bases and J by 7 bases; unmatched bases: 9. The CDR3 extends over 14 amino acids. CDR1 is SGDLS, CDR2 YYNGEE, per germline. CDR3 sequence reads: CASSSLGQVFGYTF. In DNA form, the CDR3 reads TGTGCCAGCAGCTCCTTGGGACAGGTTTTTGGCTACACCTTC.

There are many counts of this clonotype. V and J are TRBV10-3 and TRBJ2-2; D unresolved. Germline CDR1 and CDR2: ENHRY and SYGVKD. The CDR3 length is 12 residues. Trimming pared 10 bases from V and 5 bases from J, leaving 11 bases between. CDR3 sequence: CATRRETGELFF. In nucleotides, the CDR3 is TGTGCCACCCGCAGAGAGACCGGGGAGCTGTTTTTT.

In this sample, this clonotype turned up many times. The chain couples TRBV2 to TRBJ2-5; 12 bases match TRBD1. Germline V CDR1 and CDR2: SNHLY, FYNNEI. Germline trimming cut 8 bases from V and 5 bases from J; bases unmatched to any gene: 6. The CDR3 spans 14 residues. CDR3 in DNA: TGTGCCAGCTCGGGACAGGGGGCCTGGGAGACCCAGTACTTC. Amino acids: CASSGQGAWETQYF.

The genes are TRBV19 and TRBJ2-7; 10 bases line up with TRBD2. The CDR3 is 15 residues long. V lost 4 bases to trimming and J lost 3 bases; unmatched junction nucleotides: 6. Per the germline V gene, CDR1 is LNHDA and CDR2 is SQIVND (reference sequence). CDR3 sequence: CASSRSGRAYYEQYF. In DNA form, the CDR3 reads TGTGCCAGTAGTAGGAGCGGGAGGGCCTACTACGAGCAGTACTTC.

This clonotype has a count of ten or more. The rearrangement joins TRBV5-1 to TRBJ1-2; 7 bases are shared with TRBD1. Germline V lookup: CDR1 SGHRS, CDR2 YFSETQ. The CDR3 loop spans 15 amino acids. Germline trimming cut 4 bases from V and 8 bases from J; bases unmatched to any gene: 14. The CDR3 reads CASSSVGTEGRGYTF. The DNA for the CDR3 is TGCGCCAGCAGCAGTGTAGGGACAGAAGGCCGGGGCTACACCTTC.

This clonotype was observed many times. This rearrangement joins TRBV7-2 to TRBJ2-7, with 12 nucleotides matching TRBD2. V lost 1 base, J lost 4 bases, and 8 bases stayed unmatched. The CDR3 spans 17 residues. The germline gives CDR1 SGHTA, CDR2 FQGNSA. CDR3 nucleotide sequence: TGTGCCAGCAGCTTAGATCAGGGACTAGCGGGCGCATACGAGCAGTACTTC. Translating it yields CASSLDQGLAGAYEQYF. Full variable domain (remainder filled in from reference TRBV7-2 and TRBJ2-7): GAGVSQSPSNKVTEKGKDVELRCDPISGHTALYWYRQSLGQGLEFLIYFQGNSAPDKSGLPSDRFSAERTGGSVSTLTIQRTQQEDSAVYLCASSLDQGLAGAYEQYFGPGTRLTVT.

Only a few counts were recorded for this clonotype. This chain uses TRBV7-9 with TRBJ1-1; 11 bases align to TRBD1. This CDR3 has 21 amino acids. The germline gives CDR1 SEHNR, CDR2 FQNEAQ (reference sequence). V shed 0 bases and J 0 bases; nucleotides not matched to a gene: 15. The CDR3 DNA reads as TGTGCCAGCAGCTTAGCCCGGACAGGGGGCTCAAGGCCCACTATGAACACTGAAGCTTTCTTT. This codes for CASSLARTGGSRPTMNTEAFF.